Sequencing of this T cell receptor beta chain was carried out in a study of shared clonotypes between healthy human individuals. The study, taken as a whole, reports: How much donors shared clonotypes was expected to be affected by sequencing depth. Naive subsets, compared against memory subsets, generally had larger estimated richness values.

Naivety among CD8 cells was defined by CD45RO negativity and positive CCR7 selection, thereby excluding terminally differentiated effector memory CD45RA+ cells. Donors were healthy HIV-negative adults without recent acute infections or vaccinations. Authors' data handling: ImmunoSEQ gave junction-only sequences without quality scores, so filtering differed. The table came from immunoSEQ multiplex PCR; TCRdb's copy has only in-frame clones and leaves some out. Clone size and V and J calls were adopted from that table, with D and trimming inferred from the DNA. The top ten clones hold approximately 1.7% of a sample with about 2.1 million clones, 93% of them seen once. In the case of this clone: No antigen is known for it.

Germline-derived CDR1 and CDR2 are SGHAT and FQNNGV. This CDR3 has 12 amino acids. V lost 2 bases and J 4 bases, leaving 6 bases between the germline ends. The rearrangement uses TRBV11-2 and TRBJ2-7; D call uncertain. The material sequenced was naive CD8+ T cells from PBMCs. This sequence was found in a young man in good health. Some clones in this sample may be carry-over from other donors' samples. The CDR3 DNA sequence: TGTGCCAGCAGCTTATTGAGGTACGAGCAGTACTTC. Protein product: CASSLLRYEQYF. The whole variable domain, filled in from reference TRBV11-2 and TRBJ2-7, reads EAGVAQSPRYKIIEKRQSVAFWCNPISGHATLYWYQQILGQGPKLLIQFQNNGVVDDSQLPKDRFSAERLKGVDSTLKIQPAKLEDSAVYLCASSLLRYEQYFGPGTRLTVT.